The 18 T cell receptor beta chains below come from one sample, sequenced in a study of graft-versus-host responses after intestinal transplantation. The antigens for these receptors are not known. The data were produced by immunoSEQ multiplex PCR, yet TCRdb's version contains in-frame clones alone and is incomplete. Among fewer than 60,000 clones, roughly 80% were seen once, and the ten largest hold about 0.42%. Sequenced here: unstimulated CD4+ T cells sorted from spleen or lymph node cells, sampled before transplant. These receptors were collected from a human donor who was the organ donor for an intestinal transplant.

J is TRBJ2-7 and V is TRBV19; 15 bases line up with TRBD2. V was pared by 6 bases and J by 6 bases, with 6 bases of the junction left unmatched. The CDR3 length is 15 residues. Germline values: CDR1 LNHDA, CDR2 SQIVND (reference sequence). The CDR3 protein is CASRGLAGGQTEQYF. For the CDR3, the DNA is TGTGCCAGTAGGGGACTAGCGGGAGGTCAGACCGAGCAGTACTTC.

The CDR3 nucleotides read TGTGCCTCACTTATCTCCATTCCTTCCCATGGCTACACCTTC. This translates into CASLISIPSHGYTF. The rearrangement uses TRBV30 and TRBJ1-2, with unresolved D. Germline V lookup: CDR1 GTSNPN, CDR2 SVGIG (reference sequence). The CDR3 has 14 amino acids. The V gene lost 7 bases and the J gene lost 6 bases, with 21 bases spanning the gap.

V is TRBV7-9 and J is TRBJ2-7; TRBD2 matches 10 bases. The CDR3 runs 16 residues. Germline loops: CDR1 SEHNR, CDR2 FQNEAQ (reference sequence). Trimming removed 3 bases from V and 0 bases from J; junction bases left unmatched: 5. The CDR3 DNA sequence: TGTGCCAGCAGCTTCGTAGCGGGGGGCTACTCCTACGAGCAGTACTTC. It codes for CASSFVAGGYSYEQYF.

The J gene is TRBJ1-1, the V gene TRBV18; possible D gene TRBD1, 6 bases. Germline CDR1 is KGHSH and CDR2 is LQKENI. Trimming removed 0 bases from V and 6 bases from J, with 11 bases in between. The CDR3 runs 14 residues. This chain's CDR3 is CASSPPINRAEAFF. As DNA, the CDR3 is TGTGCCAGCTCACCACCTATAAACAGGGCTGAAGCTTTCTTT.

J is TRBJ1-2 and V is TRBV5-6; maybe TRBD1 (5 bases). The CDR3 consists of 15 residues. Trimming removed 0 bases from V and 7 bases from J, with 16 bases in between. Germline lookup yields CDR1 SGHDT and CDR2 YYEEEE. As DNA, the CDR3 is TGTGCCAGCAGCTTGGCCAATAGATGGGGCATTGGCTACACCTTC. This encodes CASSLANRWGIGYTF.

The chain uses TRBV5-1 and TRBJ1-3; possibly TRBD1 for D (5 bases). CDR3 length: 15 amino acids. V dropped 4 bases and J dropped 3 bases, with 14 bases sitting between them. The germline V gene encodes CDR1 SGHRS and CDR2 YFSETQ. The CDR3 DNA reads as TGCGCCAGCAGCCCCATGGCAGGGAGTGGAAACACCATATATTTT. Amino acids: CASSPMAGSGNTIYF.

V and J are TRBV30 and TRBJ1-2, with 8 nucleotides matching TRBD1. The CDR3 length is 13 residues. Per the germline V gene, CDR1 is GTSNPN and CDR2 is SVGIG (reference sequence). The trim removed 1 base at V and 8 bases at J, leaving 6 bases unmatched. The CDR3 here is CAWSASGTGGYTF. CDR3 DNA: TGTGCCTGGAGTGCATCCGGGACAGGCGGCTACACCTTC.

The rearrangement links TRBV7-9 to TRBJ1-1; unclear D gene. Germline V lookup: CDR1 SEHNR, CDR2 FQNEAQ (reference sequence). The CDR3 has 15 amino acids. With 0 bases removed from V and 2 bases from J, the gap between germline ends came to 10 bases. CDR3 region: CASSLAGALNTEAFF. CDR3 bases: TGTGCCAGCAGCTTAGCCGGAGCTTTAAACACTGAAGCTTTCTTT.

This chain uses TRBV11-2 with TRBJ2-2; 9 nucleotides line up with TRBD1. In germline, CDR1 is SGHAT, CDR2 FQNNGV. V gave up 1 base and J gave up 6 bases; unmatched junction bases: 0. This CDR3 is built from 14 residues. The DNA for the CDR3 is TGTGCCAGCAGCTTAGGACAGGGGGCCGGGGAGCTGTTTTTT. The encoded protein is CASSLGQGAGELFF.

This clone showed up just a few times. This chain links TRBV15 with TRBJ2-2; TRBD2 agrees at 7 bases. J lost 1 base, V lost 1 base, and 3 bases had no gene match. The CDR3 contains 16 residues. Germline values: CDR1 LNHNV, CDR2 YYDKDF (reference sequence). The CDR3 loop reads CATSRGPSGNTGELFF. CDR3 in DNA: TGTGCCACCAGCAGAGGACCTAGCGGGAACACCGGGGAGCTGTTTTTT. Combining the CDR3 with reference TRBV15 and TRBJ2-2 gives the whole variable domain DAMVIQNPRYQVTQFGKPVTLSCSQTLNHNVMYWYQQKSSQAPKLLFHYYDKDFNNEADTPDNFQSRRPNTSFCFLDIRSPGLGDTAMYLCATSRGPSGNTGELFFGEGSRLTVL.

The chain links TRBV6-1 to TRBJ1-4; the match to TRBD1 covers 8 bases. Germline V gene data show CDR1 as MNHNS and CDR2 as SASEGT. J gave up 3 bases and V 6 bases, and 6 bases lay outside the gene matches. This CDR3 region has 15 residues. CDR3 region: CASRSSGGPNEKLFF. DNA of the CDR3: TGTGCCAGCAGATCGTCAGGGGGCCCTAATGAAAAACTGTTTTTT.

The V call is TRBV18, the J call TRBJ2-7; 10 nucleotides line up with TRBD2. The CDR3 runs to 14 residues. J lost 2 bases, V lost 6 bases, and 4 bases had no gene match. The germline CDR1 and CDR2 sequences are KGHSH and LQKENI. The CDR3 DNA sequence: TGTGCCAGCTCTCTAGCGGGGGACCCCTACGAGCAGTACTTC. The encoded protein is CASSLAGDPYEQYF.

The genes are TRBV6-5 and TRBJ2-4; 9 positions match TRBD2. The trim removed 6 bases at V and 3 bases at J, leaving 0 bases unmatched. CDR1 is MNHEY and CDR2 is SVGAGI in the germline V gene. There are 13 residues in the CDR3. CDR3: CASRAGGKNIQYF. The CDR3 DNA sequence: TGTGCCAGCAGAGCGGGAGGCAAAAACATTCAGTACTTC.

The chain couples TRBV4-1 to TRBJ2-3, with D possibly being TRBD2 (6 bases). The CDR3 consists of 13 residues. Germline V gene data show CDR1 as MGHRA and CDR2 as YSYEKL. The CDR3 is CCSGKFFTDTQYF. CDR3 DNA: TGCTGTAGCGGCAAGTTTTTCACAGATACGCAGTATTTT.

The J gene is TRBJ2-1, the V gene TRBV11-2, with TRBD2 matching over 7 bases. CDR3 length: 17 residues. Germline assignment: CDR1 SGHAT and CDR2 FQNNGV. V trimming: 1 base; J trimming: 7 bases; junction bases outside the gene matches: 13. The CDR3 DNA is TGTGCCAGCAGCTTAGGGTTTAGGACTAGGGCCTTAAATGAGCAGTTCTTC. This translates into CASSLGFRTRALNEQFF.

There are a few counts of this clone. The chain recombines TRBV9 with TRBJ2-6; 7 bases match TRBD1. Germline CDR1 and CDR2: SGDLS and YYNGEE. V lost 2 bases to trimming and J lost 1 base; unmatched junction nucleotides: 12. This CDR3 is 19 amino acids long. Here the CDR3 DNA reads TGTGCCAGCAGCGTTCAGAAAGACAGGGCCCCTTCTGGGGCCAACGTCCTGACTTTC. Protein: CASSVQKDRAPSGANVLTF.

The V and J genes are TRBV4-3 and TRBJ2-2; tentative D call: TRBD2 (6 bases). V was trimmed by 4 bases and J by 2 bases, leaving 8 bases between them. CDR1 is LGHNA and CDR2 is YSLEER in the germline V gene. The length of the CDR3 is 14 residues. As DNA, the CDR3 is TGCGCCAGCAGCCGCGGGACTAACACCGGGGAGCTGTTTTTT. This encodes CASSRGTNTGELFF.

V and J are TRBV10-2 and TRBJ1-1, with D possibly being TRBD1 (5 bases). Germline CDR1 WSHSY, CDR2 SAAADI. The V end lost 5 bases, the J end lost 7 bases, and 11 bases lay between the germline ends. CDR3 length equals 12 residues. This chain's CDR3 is CASSNVGGEAFF. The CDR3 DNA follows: TGCGCCAGCAGTAATGTCGGGGGTGAAGCTTTCTTT.